This T cell receptor (beta chain) was recorded in a study of tumor and adjacent non-tumor tissue in lung cancer. Study-wide points: Compared with tumor, normal lung showed significantly lower TCR diversity.

Germline-derived CDR1 and CDR2 are MNHEY and SVGAGI. The CDR3 is 12 residues long. RNA was extracted from bulk tissue without any cell sorting. Turning to this clonotype: Its matching antigen is unknown. One junction end disagrees with the germline gene, perhaps due to a read error.

A modified ARM-PCR protocol with three rounds of nested PCR amplified TCRbeta. From the multiplex PCR reads, TCRdb called clonotypes with MiXCR, one entry per CDR3 protein. This sample has around 66,000 distinct CDR3 sequences, with 55% to 85% found just once. The sample comprised lung tumor tissue. This chain links TRBV6-5 with TRBJ2-1; D call uncertain. This receptor was identified in a man between 60 and 75 years old with non-small cell lung cancer. The CDR3 sequence: CASSRVYNEQFF. CDR3 coding DNA: TGTGCCAGCAGCAGAGTTTACAATGAGCAGTTCTTT.